A single sample gave rise to the 17 T cell receptor beta chains below, sequenced in a study of blood T cell repertoires in COVID-19. Clones were read by immunoSEQ multiplex PCR, and TCRdb kept only the in-frame ones, dropping some. The sample comprises around 130,000 clones, approximately 84% of which are singletons, and approximately 18% rests with the top ten. Sequenced: peripheral blood. These receptors all come from an elderly woman with acute or convalescent COVID-19.

J is TRBJ1-1 and V is TRBV6-6; TRBD1 matches at 7 bases. The CDR3 is 15 amino acids. The germline V gene encodes CDR1 MNHNY and CDR2 SVGAGI (reference sequence). V was clipped by 6 bases and J by 1 base; unmatched bases: 8. This chain's CDR3 is CASSTQGQTNTEAFF. CDR3 nucleotide sequence: TGTGCCAGCAGCACCCAGGGACAGACGAACACTGAAGCTTTCTTT.

J is TRBJ1-2 and V is TRBV5-6, with 9 bases identical to TRBD1. Germline V gives CDR1 SGHDT, CDR2 YYEEEE. V gave up 0 bases and J gave up 12 bases; unmatched junction bases: 6. This CDR3 comprises 13 residues. CDR3 sequence reads: CASSLGTGARDTF. CDR3 coding DNA: TGTGCCAGCAGCTTGGGGACAGGGGCCCGTGACACCTTC.

A single count supports this clone. CDR3 amino acids: CASTYRKQGDYGYTF. The CDR3 region has the DNA TGTGCCAGTACCTATAGGAAACAGGGGGACTATGGCTACACCTTC. The chain couples TRBV19 to TRBJ1-2, with 8 bases identical to TRBD1. J gave up 3 bases and V 7 bases, and 10 bases lay outside the gene matches. The CDR3 is 15 amino acids. Germline V gene data show CDR1 as LNHDA and CDR2 as SQIVND (reference sequence).

This chain connects TRBV5-6 to TRBJ2-5, with 11 bases fitting TRBD1. The germline V gene has CDR1 SGHDT and CDR2 YYEEEE. The CDR3 consists of 15 residues. The V segment lost 4 bases and the J segment 3 bases; nucleotides outside the gene matches: 5. The CDR3 spells CASSPLGQGEETQYF. CDR3 bases: TGTGCCAGCAGCCCTCTGGGACAGGGGGAAGAGACCCAGTACTTC.

About this clone itself: Germline is not matched at one junction end, which may reflect a read error. The chain is built from TRBV2 and TRBJ2-1; tentative D call: TRBD2 (6 bases). CDR3 size: 14 residues. Germline V lookup: CDR1 SNHLY, CDR2 FYNNEI. The CDR3 loop reads CASSGDSSHNEQFF. CDR3 sequence (DNA): TGTGCCAGCAGTGGGGACTCCTCCCACAATGAGCAGTTCTTC. The variable domain in full, completed from reference TRBV2 and TRBJ2-1, reads EPEVTQTPSHQVTQMGQEVILRCVPISNHLYFYWYRQILGQKVEFLVSFYNNEISEKSEIFDDQFSVERPDGSNFTLKIRSTKLEDSAMYFCASSGDSSHNEQFFGPGTRLTVL.

CDR3 sequence: CASSLASGGLEQFF. CDR3 nucleotide sequence: TGCGCCAGCAGCTTGGCTAGCGGGGGCCTAGAGCAGTTCTTC. The J gene is TRBJ2-1, the V gene TRBV5-1, with 10 bases lining up with TRBD2. After removal of 0 bases from V and 10 bases from J, the junction contained 4 bases not matched to a gene. This CDR3 is built from 14 residues. CDR1 is SGHRS, CDR2 YFSETQ, per germline.

Only a few counts were recorded for this clone. The V call is TRBV6-5, the J call TRBJ1-2; 10 bases line up with TRBD1. Germline V lookup: CDR1 MNHEY, CDR2 SVGAGI. After removal of 2 bases from V and 5 bases from J, the junction contained 5 bases not matched to a gene. This CDR3 has 15 residues. The CDR3 nucleotides read TGTGCCAGCAGTTACGCGACAGGGGGCGTGTATGGCTACACCTTC. Its protein is CASSYATGGVYGYTF.

CDR3 sequence (DNA): TGTGCCAGCCATCGGACAGGGCAGGACTATGGCTACACCTTC. Translation gives CASHRTGQDYGYTF. The chain links TRBV7-9 to TRBJ1-2, with 8 bases fitting TRBD1. This CDR3 spans 14 amino acids. The V segment lost 8 bases and the J segment 3 bases; nucleotides outside the gene matches: 8. Germline V gives CDR1 SEHNR, CDR2 FQNEAQ (reference sequence). The variable domain in full, with the rest retrieved from reference TRBV7-9 and TRBJ1-2, is DTGVSQNPRHKITKRGQNVTFRCDPISEHNRLYWYRQTLGQGPEFLTYFQNEAQLEKSRLLSDRFSAERPKGSFSTLEIQRTEQGDSAMYLCASHRTGQDYGYTFGSGTRLTVV.

The rearrangement links TRBV18 to TRBJ2-1; D gene uncertain. Trimming pared 0 bases from V and 3 bases from J, leaving 9 bases between. The CDR3 contains 15 residues. CDR1 and CDR2 from the germline V gene are KGHSH and LQKENI. CDR3 region: CASSPPSVRYNEQFF. CDR3 bases: TGTGCCAGCTCACCACCGTCAGTCCGCTACAATGAGCAGTTCTTC.

The chain has TRBV27 and TRBJ1-1, with 7 bases identical to TRBD1. Germline V lookup: CDR1 MNHEY, CDR2 SMNVEV (reference sequence). This CDR3 is 14 amino acids long. J was trimmed by 4 bases and V by 2 bases; bases with no gene match: 4. CDR3 nucleotide sequence: TGTGCCAGCAGTTTAGCGGGACAGAGCACTGAAGCTTTCTTT. This codes for CASSLAGQSTEAFF.

The chain is built from TRBV29-1 and TRBJ2-3, with 7 positions matching TRBD2. J was trimmed by 8 bases and V by 4 bases; bases with no gene match: 6. Looked up from germline, CDR1 is SQVTM and CDR2 is ANQGSEA. The CDR3 spans 12 residues. CDR3 nucleotide sequence: TGCAGCGTTGCTCGGGACTACAGTACGCAGTATTTT. Residues: CSVARDYSTQYF.

The table lists this clone with a few counts. This chain connects TRBV15 to TRBJ2-1; 7 nucleotides agree with TRBD2. The CDR3 consists of 15 residues. Germline V gene sequence: CDR1 LNHNV, CDR2 YYDKDF (reference sequence). The trim removed 8 bases at V and 0 bases at J, leaving 7 bases unmatched. The CDR3 spells CATSESGASYNEQFF. In DNA form, the CDR3 reads TGTGCCACCTCCGAAAGCGGGGCCTCCTACAATGAGCAGTTCTTC.

The J gene is TRBJ1-3, the V gene TRBV7-2; D perhaps matches TRBD1 (5 bases). The V gene's germline CDR1 is SGHTA and CDR2 FQGNSA. The V and J ends lost 4 bases and 8 bases respectively, with 9 bases between them. This CDR3 contains 12 residues. This CDR3 reads CASSSLGDTIYF. The CDR3 DNA reads TGTGCCAGCAGCTCTTTAGGGGACACCATATATTTT.

The chain links TRBV6-2 or TRBV6-3 to TRBJ2-1; the match to TRBD1 covers 10 bases. CDR3 length: 18 residues. V lost 0 bases and J lost 4; bases outside the gene matches: 9. Germline lookup yields CDR1 MNHEY and CDR2 SVGEGT. CDR3 in amino acids: CASSYSPPGTGVYNEQFF. CDR3 DNA: TGTGCCAGCAGTTACTCGCCCCCCGGGACAGGGGTTTACAATGAGCAGTTCTTC.

The gene calls are TRBV7-6 and TRBJ2-7, with D unresolved. V was trimmed by 1 base and J by 6 bases, leaving 7 bases between them. This CDR3 spans 12 amino acids. The germline V gene has CDR1 SGHVS and CDR2 FNYEAQ. CDR3 in DNA: TGTGCCAGCAGCTTAGGCAGTACCGAGCAGTACTTC. This encodes CASSLGSTEQYF.

This chain links TRBV6-5 with TRBJ2-3; D possibly corresponds to TRBD2 (5 bases). The germline V gene has CDR1 MNHEY and CDR2 SVGAGI. Trimming shortened V by 0 bases and J by 6 bases, and 13 bases separated the two germline ends. The CDR3 covers 15 residues. DNA for the CDR3: TGTGCCAGCAGTTACTCGCGAGGGTTCGGTGATACGCAGTATTTT. This gives the protein CASSYSRGFGDTQYF.

The V gene is TRBV6-2 or TRBV6-3, the J gene TRBJ2-7; 11 positions agree with TRBD1. There are 16 residues in the CDR3. The V gene's germline CDR1 is MNHEY and CDR2 SVGEGT. Trimming took 6 bases from V and 6 from J; bases not matched to a gene: 13. The CDR3 coding sequence is TGTGCCAGCAGCCGAATACAATCCGGGACAGGGGGCGAGCAGTACTTC. Translation gives CASSRIQSGTGGEQYF.